Below are 3 T cell receptor beta chains sequenced from a single sample in a study of high-grade serous ovarian cancer treatment subgroups. The data were produced by immunoSEQ multiplex PCR, yet TCRdb's version contains in-frame clones alone and is incomplete. The sample includes about 1,500 clones, under 70% seen only once; the top ten take roughly a quarter. Tumor tissue was taken before any definitive surgery or chemotherapy was given. The sequenced material came from tumor tissue. All receptors derive from a human donor with high-grade serous ovarian cancer.

V usage is TRBV10-2 and J usage is TRBJ2-7; TRBD2 aligns across 14 bases. The CDR3 extends over 15 amino acids. Trimming removed 3 bases from V and 5 bases from J; junction bases left unmatched: 3. Germline assignment: CDR1 WSHSY and CDR2 SAAADI. This chain's CDR3 is CASSDGTSGGHEQYF. In DNA, the CDR3 is TGCGCCAGCAGTGACGGGACTAGCGGGGGTCACGAGCAGTACTTC.

This clone turned up a few times. The same CDR3 arises from other DNA sequences in this sample as well. The chain couples TRBV4-3 to TRBJ2-1; D tentatively fits TRBD1 or TRBD2 (6 bases each). Germline CDR1 reads LGHNA; CDR2 reads YSLEER. V was pared by 0 bases and J by 2 bases, with 8 bases between. This CDR3 region has 15 residues. This chain's CDR3 is CASSQDGGTYNEQFF. The CDR3 bases are TGCGCCAGCAGCCAAGACGGGGGCACCTACAATGAGCAGTTCTTC.

The chain employs TRBV27 and TRBJ2-1; the match to TRBD2 covers 14 bases. CDR3 size: 14 residues. Germline V gives CDR1 MNHEY, CDR2 SMNVEV (reference sequence). The V gene end was trimmed by 8 bases and the J gene end by 8 bases; junction bases not matched to a gene: 5. The CDR3 is CASSTSGGAHEQFF. The CDR3 DNA reads TGTGCCAGCTCGACTAGCGGGGGGGCTCATGAGCAGTTCTTC.